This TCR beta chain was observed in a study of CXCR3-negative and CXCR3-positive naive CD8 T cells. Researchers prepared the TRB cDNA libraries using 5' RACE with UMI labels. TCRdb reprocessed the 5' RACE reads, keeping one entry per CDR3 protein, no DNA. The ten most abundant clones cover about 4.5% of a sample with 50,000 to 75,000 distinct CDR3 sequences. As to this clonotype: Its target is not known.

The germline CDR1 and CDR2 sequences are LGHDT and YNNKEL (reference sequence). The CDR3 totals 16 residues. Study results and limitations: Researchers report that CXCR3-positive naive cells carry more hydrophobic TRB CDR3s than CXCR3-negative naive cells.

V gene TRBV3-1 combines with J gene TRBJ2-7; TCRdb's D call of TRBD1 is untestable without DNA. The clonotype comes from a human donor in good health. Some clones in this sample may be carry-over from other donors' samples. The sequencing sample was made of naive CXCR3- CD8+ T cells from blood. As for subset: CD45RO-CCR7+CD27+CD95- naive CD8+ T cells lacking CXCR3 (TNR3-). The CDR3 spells CASSQGRDRKGYEQYF.